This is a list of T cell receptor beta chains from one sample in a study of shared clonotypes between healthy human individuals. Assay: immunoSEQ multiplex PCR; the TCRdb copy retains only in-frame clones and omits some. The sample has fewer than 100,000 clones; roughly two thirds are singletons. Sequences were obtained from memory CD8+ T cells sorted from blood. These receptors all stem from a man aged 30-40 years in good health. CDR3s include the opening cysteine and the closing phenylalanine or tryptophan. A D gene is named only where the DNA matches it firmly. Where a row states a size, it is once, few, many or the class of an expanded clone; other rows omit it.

CDR3aa: CASSLGAGATYEQYF
CDR3nt: TGTGCCAGCAGCTTAGGGGCAGGGGCAACCTACGAGCAGTACTTC
v_gene: TRBV7-9
abundance: few
d_gene: NA
len: 15
j_gene: TRBJ2-7

CDR3aa: CASSYSRGGDGYTF
CDR3nt: TGTGCCAGCAGTTACTCGAGGGGGGGAGATGGCTACACCTTC
v_gene: TRBV6-6
abundance: NA
d_gene: NA
len: 14
j_gene: TRBJ1-2

CDR3aa: CASSRRQGEETQYF
CDR3nt: TGTGCCAGCTCACGACGACAGGGAGAAGAGACCCAGTACTTC
v_gene: TRBV18
abundance: NA
d_gene: TRBD1
len: 14
j_gene: TRBJ2-5

CDR3aa: CASSPTGGRTYEQYF
CDR3nt: TGTGCCAGCAGCCCCACCGGGGGCCGGACCTACGAGCAGTACTTC
v_gene: TRBV6-5
abundance: NA
d_gene: NA
len: 15
j_gene: TRBJ2-7

CDR3aa: CASSPLGETDTQYF
CDR3nt: TGTGCCAGCAGCCCCTTAGGGGAGACAGATACGCAGTATTTT
v_gene: TRBV7-8
abundance: NA
d_gene: NA
len: 14
j_gene: TRBJ2-3

CDR3aa: CASSLGLADTYEQYF
CDR3nt: TGTGCCAGCAGCCTAGGACTAGCGGACACCTACGAGCAGTACTTC
v_gene: TRBV5-4
abundance: NA
d_gene: TRBD2
len: 15
j_gene: TRBJ2-7

CDR3aa: CSVGKGNKDTQYF
CDR3nt: TGCAGCGTTGGAAAGGGGAATAAAGATACGCAGTATTTT
v_gene: TRBV29-1
abundance: NA
d_gene: NA
len: 13
j_gene: TRBJ2-3

CDR3aa: CASSVGGAGQETQYF
CDR3nt: TGTGCCAGCAGCGTTGGAGGGGCTGGACAAGAGACCCAGTACTTC
v_gene: TRBV7-2
abundance: NA
d_gene: NA
len: 15
j_gene: TRBJ2-5

CDR3aa: CASSMGSGNTIYF
CDR3nt: TGTGCCAGCAGCATGGGATCTGGAAACACCATATATTTT
v_gene: TRBV7-9
abundance: NA
d_gene: NA
len: 13
j_gene: TRBJ1-3

CDR3aa: CASRLAGAYEQYF
CDR3nt: TGTGCCAGCAGATTAGCGGGGGCCTACGAGCAGTACTTC
v_gene: TRBV27
abundance: few
d_gene: TRBD2
len: 13
j_gene: TRBJ2-7

CDR3aa: CASSVQGHEQYF
CDR3nt: TGTGCCAGCAGTGTTCAGGGCCACGAGCAGTACTTC
v_gene: TRBV2
abundance: NA
d_gene: NA
len: 12
j_gene: TRBJ2-7

CDR3aa: CASCEDYPSTDTQYF
CDR3nt: TGTGCCAGTTGTGAAGACTACCCTAGCACAGATACGCAGTATTTT
v_gene: TRBV19
abundance: NA
d_gene: NA
len: 15
j_gene: TRBJ2-3

CDR3aa: CASSWDSYEQYF
CDR3nt: TGTGCCAGCAGCTGGGACAGTTACGAGCAGTACTTC
v_gene: TRBV5-6
abundance: NA
d_gene: TRBD1
len: 12
j_gene: TRBJ2-7

CDR3aa: CASSPDRGQAGELFF
CDR3nt: TGTGCCAGCAGCCCGGACAGGGGGCAAGCCGGGGAGCTGTTTTTT
v_gene: TRBV11-2
abundance: NA
d_gene: TRBD1
len: 15
j_gene: TRBJ2-2

CDR3aa: CASRSGTTYEQYF
CDR3nt: TGTGCCAGCAGATCGGGCACCACCTACGAGCAGTACTTC
v_gene: TRBV28
abundance: NA
d_gene: NA
len: 13
j_gene: TRBJ2-7

CDR3aa: CASSARDRLEKLFF
CDR3nt: TGTGCCAGCAGCGCAAGGGACAGGTTGGAAAAACTGTTTTTT
v_gene: TRBV7-9
abundance: once
d_gene: TRBD1
len: 14
j_gene: TRBJ1-4

CDR3aa: CASSQDPRSGSTDTQYF
CDR3nt: TGCGCCAGCAGCCAAGACCCTCGTAGCGGGAGCACAGATACGCAGTATTTT
v_gene: TRBV4-3
abundance: NA
d_gene: TRBD2
len: 17
j_gene: TRBJ2-3

CDR3aa: CASRGQGDQPQHF
CDR3nt: TGTGCCAGCAGGGGACAGGGGGATCAGCCCCAGCATTTT
v_gene: TRBV7-8
abundance: NA
d_gene: TRBD1
len: 13
j_gene: TRBJ1-5

CDR3aa: CASSIPGTSETNPYEQYF
CDR3nt: TGTGCCAGCAGCATCCCCGGGACTAGCGAGACTAACCCCTACGAGCAGTACTTC
v_gene: TRBV11-2
abundance: NA
d_gene: TRBD2
len: 18
j_gene: TRBJ2-7

CDR3aa: CASGKRESYEQYF
CDR3nt: TGTGCCAGCGGAAAGCGGGAAAGCTACGAGCAGTACTTC
v_gene: TRBV6-6
abundance: NA
d_gene: TRBD2
len: 13
j_gene: TRBJ2-7

CDR3aa: CASSHTRGREDF
CDR3nt: TGTGCCAGCAGCCATACACGGGGCCGGGAGGATTTT
v_gene: TRBV5-6
abundance: few
d_gene: TRBD2
len: 12
j_gene: TRBJ2-3

CDR3aa: CASSSHRDPTDTQYF
CDR3nt: TGTGCCAGCAGCTCTCACCGGGACCCCACAGATACGCAGTATTTT
v_gene: TRBV11-3
abundance: NA
d_gene: NA
len: 15
j_gene: TRBJ2-3

CDR3aa: CASSVNPLSSYEQYF
CDR3nt: TGTGCCAGTAGTGTTAACCCTCTAAGCTCCTACGAGCAGTACTTC
v_gene: TRBV19
abundance: few
d_gene: NA
len: 15
j_gene: TRBJ2-7

CDR3aa: CASSRGLAGEHEQYF
CDR3nt: TGTGCCAGCAGCCGGGGACTAGCGGGAGAACACGAGCAGTACTTC
v_gene: TRBV28
abundance: NA
d_gene: TRBD2
len: 15
j_gene: TRBJ2-7

CDR3aa: CASSLSRGTDQETQYF
CDR3nt: TGTGCCAGCAGCTTATCTAGGGGAACGGACCAAGAGACCCAGTACTTC
v_gene: TRBV7-9
abundance: few
d_gene: NA
len: 16
j_gene: TRBJ2-5

CDR3aa: CASSLRSYEQYF
CDR3nt: TGTGCCAGCAGTTTACGGTCCTACGAGCAGTACTTC
v_gene: TRBV28
abundance: NA
d_gene: NA
len: 12
j_gene: TRBJ2-7

CDR3aa: CATRGGDRVTNEQFF
CDR3nt: TGTGCCACCCGCGGGGGGGACAGAGTAACCAATGAGCAGTTCTTC
v_gene: TRBV15
abundance: NA
d_gene: TRBD2
len: 15
j_gene: TRBJ2-1

CDR3aa: CASSLSRLAGVEQYF
CDR3nt: TGTGCCAGCAGCTTATCGAGACTAGCGGGAGTCGAGCAGTACTTC
v_gene: TRBV7-8
abundance: NA
d_gene: TRBD2
len: 15
j_gene: TRBJ2-7

CDR3aa: CASSSLGWGNQPQHF
CDR3nt: TGTGCCAGCAGTTCCCTCGGGTGGGGAAATCAGCCCCAGCATTTT
v_gene: TRBV28
abundance: NA
d_gene: NA
len: 15
j_gene: TRBJ1-5